Presented here are 17 T cell receptor beta chains from one specimen sequenced in a study of regulatory T cells. Amplification used 52 TRBV primers and 13 TRBJ primers. Using immunoSEQ multiplex PCR, the repertoire was profiled, and TCRdb retains in-frame clones only, with some absent. The sample comprises approximately 15,000 clones, 92% of which are singletons, and roughly a third rests with the top ten. Sequencing was done on a sample of CD8+ T cells sorted from blood. The receptors stem from a person in their late teens or twenties with CD3G deficiency.

The chain has TRBV15 and TRBJ1-4; no definite D call. The CDR3 totals 14 residues. Deletions cut 5 bases from V and 7 bases from J, with 14 bases between. The germline CDR1 and CDR2 sequences are LNHNV and YYDKDF (reference sequence). The CDR3 DNA sequence: TGTGCCACCAGCGATGAGCGTTGGAGTGAAAAACTGTTTTTT. It yields the protein CATSDERWSEKLFF.

This chain joins TRBV11-2 and TRBJ1-5, with TRBD1 matching 7 bases. The germline CDR1 and CDR2 sequences are SGHAT and FQNNGV. V was pared by 3 bases and J by 6 bases, with 8 bases of the junction left unmatched. This CDR3 has 15 residues. CDR3 in DNA: TGTGCCAGCAGCTTGGGTCAGGGGGGCGGTCAGCCCCAGCATTTT. It translates to CASSLGQGGGQPQHF.

The CDR3 coding sequence is TGTGCCAGCAGGAGGAGGGTAAGGTACGAGCAGTACTTC. This sequence encodes CASRRRVRYEQYF. The chain recombines TRBV6-6 with TRBJ2-7, with D perhaps matching TRBD2 (6 bases). This CDR3 comprises 13 residues. Trimming removed 6 bases from V and 4 bases from J, with 13 bases in between. The germline CDR1 and CDR2 sequences are MNHNY and SVGAGI (reference sequence).

The chain combines TRBV2 with TRBJ1-5, with D possibly TRBD1 on 6 matching bases. Germline-derived CDR1 and CDR2 are SNHLY and FYNNEI. Trimming removed 6 bases at V and 4 bases at J, with 22 bases between. The CDR3 sequence is 17 residues long. CDR3 in amino acids: CASRPPGRGGGNQPQHF. CDR3 sequence (DNA): TGTGCCAGCAGGCCCCCCGGGAGGGGGGGTGGAAATCAGCCCCAGCATTTT. The variable domain in full, completed from reference TRBV2 and TRBJ1-5, reads EPEVTQTPSHQVTQMGQEVILRCVPISNHLYFYWYRQILGQKVEFLVSFYNNEISEKSEIFDDQFSVERPDGSNFTLKIRSTKLEDSAMYFCASRPPGRGGGNQPQHFGDGTRLSIL.

The chain uses TRBV14 and TRBJ1-1; possibly TRBD1 for D (5 bases). Trimming shortened V by 4 bases and J by 3 bases, and 12 bases separated the two germline ends. This CDR3 is 14 amino acids long. Germline CDR1 is SGHDN and CDR2 is FVKESK. The CDR3 sequence is CASSRYRGDTEAFF. The CDR3 DNA follows: TGTGCCAGCAGCCGATACCGGGGGGACACTGAAGCTTTCTTT.

This clone showed up just once. This chain joins TRBV27 and TRBJ2-2; no firm D call. The CDR3 runs 13 residues. Trimming stripped 6 bases from V and 3 bases from J, with 8 bases between. The germline V gene has CDR1 MNHEY and CDR2 SMNVEV (reference sequence). Here the CDR3 reads CASSQWDTGELFF. CDR3 sequence (DNA): TGTGCCAGCAGCCAGTGGGACACCGGGGAGCTGTTTTTT.

The chain carries TRBV27 and TRBJ2-1; 10 bases align to TRBD2. CDR1 is MNHEY and CDR2 is SMNVEV in the germline V gene (reference sequence). With 0 bases clipped from V and 4 bases from J, the junction kept 9 bases outside the gene matches. This CDR3 comprises 18 residues. The CDR3 loop reads CASSLSPPAGGPYNEQFF. For the CDR3, the DNA is TGTGCCAGCAGTTTATCTCCGCCAGCGGGGGGGCCTTACAATGAGCAGTTCTTC.

This sequence joins TRBV9 and TRBJ2-2; D unresolved. Deletions cut 2 bases from V and 7 bases from J, with 3 bases between. CDR1 is SGDLS, CDR2 YYNGEE, per germline. The CDR3 sequence is 11 residues long. CDR3 loop: CASSVNGELFF. Here the CDR3 DNA reads TGTGCCAGCAGCGTGAACGGGGAGCTGTTTTTT.

The chain couples TRBV7-2 to TRBJ2-7; a possible D gene is TRBD2 (8 bases). The V end lost 2 bases, the J end lost 5 bases, and 28 bases lay between the germline ends. Looked up from germline, CDR1 is SGHTA and CDR2 is FQGNSA. The CDR3 runs to 19 residues. The CDR3 spells CASSLKRGLRDSGGDEQYF. In DNA, the CDR3 is TGTGCCAGCAGCTTAAAGCGGGGGCTCCGGGACAGCGGAGGCGACGAGCAGTACTTC.

This chain links TRBV4-1 with TRBJ1-6, with TRBD1 as a possible D gene (6 bases). The length of the CDR3 is 15 residues. From germline, CDR1 is MGHRA and CDR2 YSYEKL. V lost 4 bases, J lost 7 bases, and 14 bases lay in between. CDR3 nucleotide sequence: TGCGCCAGCAGCCCTTTAACAGGGTTAAATTCACCCCTCCACTTT. This gives the protein CASSPLTGLNSPLHF.

The genes are TRBV7-6 and TRBJ2-7; a possible D gene is TRBD2 (5 bases). The germline V and J ends were trimmed by 10 bases and 3 bases, with 16 bases remaining between them. There are 13 residues in the CDR3. From germline, CDR1 is SGHVS and CDR2 FNYEAQ. CDR3 bases: TGTGCCACAGCGAGCGGCGGCGACTACGAGCAGTACTTC. This translates into CATASGGDYEQYF.

This chain connects TRBV5-8 to TRBJ1-1; tentatively, D is TRBD1 (5 bases). The CDR3 is 14 amino acids. The germline V and J ends were trimmed by 3 bases and 2 bases, with 11 bases remaining between them. Germline CDR1 reads SGHTS; CDR2 reads YDEGEE. The CDR3 nucleotides are TGTGCCAGCAGCTCGGGGACCTCTAACACTGAAGCTTTCTTT. Translating gives CASSSGTSNTEAFF. The full variable domain, rest sourced from reference TRBV5-8 and TRBJ1-1, is EAGVTQSPTHLIKTRGQQATLRCSPISGHTSVYWYQQALGLGLQFLLWYDEGEERNRGNFPPRFSGRQFPNYSSELNVNALELEDSALYLCASSSGTSNTEAFFGQGTRLTVV.

The rearrangement links TRBV7-9 to TRBJ2-1, with 7 bases aligning to TRBD2. This CDR3 has 15 amino acids. V gave up 5 bases and J gave up 4 bases; unmatched junction bases: 8. Germline CDR1 SEHNR, CDR2 FQNEAQ (reference sequence). The CDR3: CASSAPSGPYNEQFF. CDR3 bases: TGTGCCAGCAGCGCCCCTAGCGGCCCTTACAATGAGCAGTTCTTC.

The V and J genes are TRBV7-6 and TRBJ2-7, with D perhaps TRBD1 or TRBD2 (6 bases each). Trimming removed 0 bases from V and 2 bases from J, with 11 bases in between. The CDR3 totals 15 residues. From germline, CDR1 is SGHVS and CDR2 FNYEAQ. CDR3 sequence (DNA): TGTGCCAGCAGCTTAGCAACGGAGGGGGCCTACGAGCAGTACTTC. Amino acids: CASSLATEGAYEQYF.

This clone was observed a handful of times. The V call is TRBV19, the J call TRBJ2-1; 10 bases map to TRBD2. Germline trimming cut 5 bases from V and 9 bases from J; bases unmatched to any gene: 7. Germline V gene data show CDR1 as LNHDA and CDR2 as SQIVND (reference sequence). This CDR3 comprises 14 residues. The CDR3 is CASSRTAGGGEQFF. The CDR3 nucleotides read TGTGCCAGTAGTCGAACAGCGGGAGGGGGTGAGCAGTTCTTC.

The chain combines TRBV6-1 with TRBJ1-5; 7 bases match TRBD1. CDR1 MNHNS and CDR2 SASEGT come from the germline V gene. The CDR3 extends over 14 amino acids. Trimming cost V 4 bases and J 4 bases; bases outside gene matches: 4. CDR3 sequence: CASSGQGGNQPQHF. The DNA of the CDR3 is TGTGCCAGCAGTGGACAGGGAGGAAATCAGCCCCAGCATTTT.

The genes are TRBV5-6 and TRBJ2-7; D might be TRBD2 (5 bases). This CDR3 is built from 14 residues. Per the germline V gene, CDR1 is SGHDT and CDR2 is YYEEEE. Trimming took off 4 bases at V and 4 bases at J, with 15 bases between the two ends. CDR3 amino acids: CASSPTGMEYEQYF. Written as DNA, the CDR3 is TGTGCCAGCAGCCCGACGGGGATGGAATACGAGCAGTACTTC.